The following is a T cell receptor (beta chain) sequence with its context. Relative to the germline gene, one junction end is altered; a read error may explain this. The source of the sample is a study of blood T cell repertoires in COVID-19. On the study more broadly: Collection of acute and convalescent COVID-19 samples took place in the United States, Italy and Spain. The analysed material was cDNA or gDNA that came from T cells, B-cell-depleted T cells, or PBMCs.

CDR1 and CDR2 (germline): SGHAT, FQNNGV. The CDR3 length is 13 residues. As originally analysed: Amplifying reference gene primers gave estimates of nucleated cell counts. Sequencing was performed with immunoSEQ multiplex PCR; in TCRdb, only in-frame clones are kept and a portion is missing. V, J and clone size were drawn from that table, and D and trimming were deduced from the DNA. The sample shows hundreds of thousands of clones, more than 75% of them seen only once. The genes are TRBV11-2 and TRBJ2-2; tentative D call: TRBD2 (5 bases). Sequencing was performed on peripheral blood. The clonotype was recovered from a man in his sixties or seventies with acute or convalescent COVID-19. This CDR3 reads CASNLVRAGELFF. The CDR3 nucleotides read TGTGCCAGCAACTTAGTGAGGGCCGGGGAGCTGTTTTTT.